This entry lists 14 T cell receptor beta chains sequenced from one sample in a study of blood T cell repertoires in COVID-19. TCRdb's copy holds only in-frame clones and misses some; the assay was immunoSEQ multiplex PCR. The sample records about 400,000 clones, about 89% being singletons. Sequencing was carried out using peripheral blood. These receptors were obtained from a young woman with acute or convalescent COVID-19.

The rearrangement joins TRBV18 to TRBJ1-3, with a weak D call TRBD1 (5 bases). V lost 6 bases and J 0 bases, leaving 15 bases between the germline ends. The CDR3 totals 16 residues. Germline CDR1 reads KGHSH; CDR2 reads LQKENI. In DNA, the CDR3 is TGTGCCAGCTCGCCGTTTCGGGGGGGCTCTGGAAACACCATATATTTT. It codes for CASSPFRGGSGNTIYF.

The chain uses TRBV25-1 and TRBJ1-1, with D possibly being TRBD1 (6 bases). This CDR3 is built from 12 residues. Germline CDR1 MGHDK, CDR2 SYGVNS. V was trimmed by 8 bases and J by 5 bases, leaving 12 bases between them. As DNA, the CDR3 is TGTGCCAGCCGGCGAGGGGGAACTGAAGCTTTCTTT. Protein sequence: CASRRGGTEAFF.

CDR3 in amino acids: CASSLAGGITGELFF. The CDR3 region has the DNA TGTGCCAGCAGTCTAGCGGGGGGTATCACCGGGGAGCTGTTTTTT. The rearrangement uses TRBV27 and TRBJ2-2; TRBD2 agrees at 11 bases. The CDR3 has 15 residues. Germline V lookup: CDR1 MNHEY, CDR2 SMNVEV (reference sequence). V was clipped by 5 bases and J by 4 bases; unmatched bases: 3.

This chain links TRBV12-5 with TRBJ1-1; D not resolved. V dropped 3 bases and J dropped 6 bases, with 11 bases sitting between them. The CDR3 contains 13 residues. Germline V gene data show CDR1 as LGHNT and CDR2 as FRNRAP. The CDR3 sequence: CASGFRLQSEAFF. The CDR3 nucleotides are TGTGCTAGTGGTTTCCGGTTACAGTCTGAAGCTTTCTTT. The full variable domain, completed using reference TRBV12-5 and TRBJ1-1, is DARVTQTPRHKVTEMGQEVTMRCQPILGHNTVFWYRQTMMQGLELLAYFRNRAPLDDSGMPKDRFSAEMPDATLATLKIQPSEPRDSAVYFCASGFRLQSEAFFGQGTRLTVV.

This chain joins TRBV11-2 and TRBJ2-2; D is unclear. Germline lookup yields CDR1 SGHAT and CDR2 FQNNGV. V lost 4 bases, J lost 0 bases, and 3 bases lay in between. The CDR3 has 13 amino acids. The CDR3 coding sequence is TGTGCCAGCAGCTATACGAACACCGGGGAGCTGTTTTTT. It translates to CASSYTNTGELFF.

This clone was recorded a few times. The rearrangement links TRBV5-1 to TRBJ2-2; D may be TRBD1 (6 bases). This CDR3 is 17 amino acids long. CDR1 SGHRS and CDR2 YFSETQ come from the germline V gene. The ends were cut back, 4 bases at V and 1 base at J, with 17 bases in the middle. The CDR3 nucleotides are TGCGCCAGCAGCGGGAATACAGGGATTGGGAACACCGGGGAGCTGTTTTTT. Translated, it gives CASSGNTGIGNTGELFF.

In its sample, this clone was seen once. The chain is built from TRBV7-9 and TRBJ1-6; the D gene is possibly TRBD1 (5 bases). Germline assignment: CDR1 SEHNR and CDR2 FQNEAQ (reference sequence). V was clipped by 5 bases and J by 7 bases, with 12 bases between them. The CDR3 is 14 residues long. The CDR3 is CASSPDRGNSPLHF. Written as DNA, the CDR3 is TGTGCCAGCAGCCCTGACAGAGGCAATTCACCCCTCCACTTT.

Comment on this clone: Other DNA sequences in the same sample also yield this CDR3. The chain couples TRBV3-1 (or the pseudogene TRBV3-2) to TRBJ2-7; possible D gene TRBD2, 6 bases. The germline CDR1 and CDR2 sequences are LGHDT and YNNKEL (reference sequence). The V gene lost 0 bases and the J gene lost 2 bases, with 8 bases spanning the gap. CDR3 length: 14 residues. This CDR3 is CASSQEGGTYEQYF. The CDR3 DNA reads as TGTGCCAGCAGCCAAGAGGGGGGTACCTACGAGCAGTACTTC.

The rearrangement uses TRBV11-2 and TRBJ1-1; unclear D gene. The germline V gene has CDR1 SGHAT and CDR2 FQNNGV. CDR3 length: 11 residues. Trimming took 1 base from V and 7 from J, leaving 4 bases between them. In DNA form, the CDR3 reads TGTGCCAGCAGCTTAGGGCTTGAAGCTTTCTTT. This codes for CASSLGLEAFF.

With regard to this clone: Other DNA sequences in this sample translate to the same CDR3. The chain uses TRBV7-9 and TRBJ1-2; the match to TRBD1 covers 9 bases. V lost 3 bases, J lost 3 bases, and 2 bases stayed unmatched. The CDR3 has 14 residues. The germline V gene encodes CDR1 SEHNR and CDR2 FQNEAQ (reference sequence). The CDR3 here is CASSFRDRDYGYTF. The CDR3 DNA follows: TGTGCCAGCAGCTTCCGGGACAGGGACTATGGCTACACCTTC.

The count of this clone is one. V is TRBV29-1 and J is TRBJ2-1; 7 nucleotides align to TRBD1. The germline gives CDR1 SQVTM, CDR2 ANQGSEA. This CDR3 is 15 amino acids long. Germline trimming cut 3 bases from V and 0 bases from J; bases unmatched to any gene: 5. CDR3 coding DNA: TGCAGCGTTGAGATATCAGGGGGCTCCTACAATGAGCAGTTCTTC. This sequence encodes CSVEISGGSYNEQFF.

CDR3 protein: CASSVASGGPLGEQYF. The CDR3 DNA is TGTGCCAGCAGCGTAGCTAGCGGGGGCCCACTGGGGGAGCAGTACTTC. This sequence joins TRBV9 and TRBJ2-7; the match to TRBD2 covers 10 bases. V lost 0 bases, J lost 7 bases, and 10 bases stayed unmatched. Germline CDR1 SGDLS, CDR2 YYNGEE. CDR3 length equals 16 residues. The full variable domain, rest sourced from reference TRBV9 and TRBJ2-7, is DSGVTQTPKHLITATGQRVTLRCSPRSGDLSVYWYQQSLDQGLQFLIQYYNGEERAKGNILERFSAQQFPDLHSELNLSSLELGDSALYFCASSVASGGPLGEQYFGPGTRLTVT.

The V and J genes are TRBV12-3 or TRBV12-4 and TRBJ2-5; D not certain. This CDR3 region has 11 residues. Trimming pared 6 bases from V and 3 bases from J, leaving 5 bases between. The CDR3 protein is CASSPKETQYF. In DNA form, the CDR3 reads TGTGCCAGCAGCCCAAAAGAGACCCAGTACTTC.

This clone was detected only once. V is TRBV11-1 and J is TRBJ1-2; D remains ambiguous. V lost 5 bases and J 1 base, leaving 5 bases between the germline ends. Germline V lookup: CDR1 SGHAT, CDR2 FQDESV (reference sequence). The CDR3 covers 12 residues. In DNA, the CDR3 is TGTGCCAGCAGCGAGATTAACTATGGCTACACCTTC. Amino acid sequence: CASSEINYGYTF.